This T cell receptor (beta chain) was identified in a study of naive and memory T cell subsets. Notes on this clonotype: Its specificity is unknown.

A UMI-containing oligonucleotide was joined by 3' ligation to the TCR cDNA template. Ligated cDNA underwent four rounds of PCR with nested alpha and beta constant region primers and SP2. MiXCR, applied by TCRdb to the 5' RACE reads, yields one record per CDR3 protein. The data contain about 62,000 distinct CDR3 sequences, 6.5% to 9% of them seen just once; the ten biggest clones take up over 15%. Broader study findings: The RNA method is potentially sensitive to activation and differentiation changes.

The receptor was derived from a female donor in good health.

In DNA form, the CDR3 reads TGCAGTGCTAGGAAACAGCCAAACACTGAAGCTTTCTTT. Its protein product is CSARKQPNTEAFF. The chain employs TRBV20-1 and TRBJ1-1; D gene unclear. Germline-derived CDR1 and CDR2 are DFQATT and SNEGSKA (reference sequence). V lost 3 bases and J lost 2, with 10 bases in between. This CDR3 is 13 amino acids long.